This T cell receptor beta chain is from a study of T cell responses to AZD1222 COVID-19 vaccine. Study conclusions and caveats: Reportedly, nearly half the spike-specific TCRs target unmutated variant regions. Donor demographics were predominantly white British with a female majority; clonal diversity may be underestimated.

The CDR3 is 12 amino acids. Per germline, CDR1 SEHNR and CDR2 FQNEAQ (reference sequence). The method was immunoSEQ multiplex PCR; TCRdb's version includes in-frame clones alone and lacks a portion of them. The table includes about 160,000 clones, 70% to 90% detected once. A note on this clone: Its matching antigen is unknown. One end of the junction fails to match germline, which may point to a read error.

Sequenced material: peripheral blood, taken 28 days after the second AZD1222 dose. This sequence was found in an adult who received the AZD1222 COVID-19 vaccine. The chain recombines TRBV7-9 with TRBJ2-7; weak D call: TRBD1 (6 bases). The CDR3 coding sequence is TGTGCCAGCAGCCTACCGGGGACACAAATCCATTTC. Its protein product is CASSLPGTQIHF.